The present TCR beta chain was sequenced within a study of cytomegalovirus exposure and HLA in healthy donors. Study-wide context: Of all 400 or so donors who were genotyped, roughly 81% belonged to the Caucasian-associated ancestry cluster. Study-level points and caveats: Analysis was carried out at a later point, and it linked a missense DCLRE1C variant to TCR beta V- and J-gene trimming.

PCR employed 60 Vbeta and 13 Jbeta primers. This table comes from immunoSEQ multiplex PCR, and its TCRdb copy is limited to in-frame clones, with some not included. The table includes about 81,000 clones, around 90% detected once. The donors (healthy individuals) were bone marrow donors. V gave up 0 bases and J gave up 2 bases, with 10 bases separating them. Germline-derived CDR1 and CDR2 are GTSNPN and SVGIG (reference sequence). The CDR3 contains 14 residues. With regard to this clone: The antigen is undetermined.

The rearrangement uses TRBV30 and TRBJ1-2; no reliable D call. The clonotype comes from a man aged 18 to 35 in good health and CMV-seronegative. Sequenced material: PBMCs. This chain's CDR3 is CAWSVGGPNYGYTF. CDR3 DNA: TGTGCCTGGAGTGTAGGCGGGCCAAACTATGGCTACACCTTC.